One and the same sample provided the 21 T cell receptor beta chains below, sequenced in a study of early T cells in non-severe SARS-CoV-2 infection (dated by TCRdb to the early 2020s). Libraries were built with 5' RACE. Sequencing was carried out with a NextSeq 500. In-frame beta chains were kept once TCRdb had trimmed the public reads at Q25 with fastp and called clones with MiXCR. Every CDR3 protein is listed once, alongside the most common genes and DNA of its rows. The table for this sample lists 25,000 to 30,000 distinct CDR3 sequences; around 5% of them were counted only once. The top ten constitute more than 0.7% of the sample. Specimen: whole blood. Receptors originate from an adult who was a healthcare worker with PCR-confirmed SARS-CoV-2 infection or an uninfected control (not recorded which).

Many counts were recorded for this clonotype. The rearrangement uses TRBV7-9 and TRBJ2-2; no clear D. Trimming cost V 2 bases and J 6 bases, with 10 bases left between them. CDR1 SEHNR and CDR2 FQNEAQ come from the germline V gene (reference sequence). The length of the CDR3 is 14 residues. The CDR3 region is CASSLNLFAGELFF. The DNA of the CDR3 is TGTGCCAGCAGCTTAAACCTCTTCGCCGGGGAGCTGTTTTTT. The whole variable domain, filled in from reference TRBV7-9 and TRBJ2-2, reads DTGVSQNPRHKITKRGQNVTFRCDPISEHNRLYWYRQTLGQGPEFLTYFQNEAQLEKSRLLSDRFSAERPKGSFSTLEIQRTEQGDSAMYLCASSLNLFAGELFFGEGSRLTVL.

Only a few counts were recorded for this clonotype. This chain joins TRBV4-2 and TRBJ2-3; D may match TRBD1 or TRBD2 (6 bases each). This CDR3 is 18 amino acids long. V was cut by 0 bases and J by 0 bases, with 16 bases left in between. Germline loops: CDR1 LGHNA, CDR2 YNFKEQ. Here the CDR3 DNA reads TGTGCCAGCAGCCAAGAGTTAAGTACAGGGACTAGCACAGATACGCAGTATTTT. Its protein is CASSQELSTGTSTDTQYF.

This clonotype turned up a few times. The V and J genes are TRBV20-1 and TRBJ1-2, with no clear D. Germline-derived CDR1 and CDR2 are DFQATT and SNEGSKA (reference sequence). V gave up 5 bases and J gave up 4 bases, with 17 bases separating them. The CDR3 covers 14 residues. The CDR3 loop is CSAPRSPGSYGYTF. The CDR3 coding sequence is TGCAGTGCTCCCCGCTCCCCGGGCAGCTATGGCTACACCTTC.

This clonotype was seen repeatedly, ten times or more. V gene TRBV3-1 combines with J gene TRBJ2-5; maybe TRBD2 (5 bases). Germline V gene data show CDR1 as LGHDT and CDR2 as YNNKEL (reference sequence). This CDR3 region has 14 residues. Trimming removed 3 bases from V and 7 bases from J, with 15 bases in between. CDR3 region: CASSQDSSSGTQYF. In DNA form, the CDR3 reads TGTGCCAGCAGCCAGGACTCAAGTTCGGGGACCCAGTACTTC.

This clonotype was picked up many times. The chain couples TRBV7-2 to TRBJ2-7; D may match TRBD1 or TRBD2 (5 bases each). There are 13 residues in the CDR3. Looked up from germline, CDR1 is SGHTA and CDR2 is FQGNSA. Deletions cut 4 bases from V and 0 bases from J, with 7 bases between. This CDR3 is CASSSGTSYEQYF. Here the CDR3 DNA reads TGTGCCAGCAGCTCAGGGACCTCCTACGAGCAGTACTTC.

This clonotype has just a few counts. This chain uses TRBV5-1 with TRBJ2-4, with a weak D call TRBD1 (9 bases). Trimming cost V 4 bases and J 10 bases, with 18 bases left between them. The CDR3 has 14 residues. Per germline, CDR1 SGHRS and CDR2 YFSETQ. For the CDR3, the DNA is TGCGCCAGCAGCGATGGGACAGGGACTAGGATTCAGTACTTC. This gives the protein CASSDGTGTRIQYF.

There are many counts of this clonotype. V gene TRBV18 combines with J gene TRBJ1-5, with D possibly being TRBD1 (6 bases). The CDR3 length is 14 residues. CDR1 is KGHSH and CDR2 is LQKENI in the germline V gene. V lost 1 base to trimming and J lost 6 bases, with 10 bases between them. This CDR3 is CASSPQRGGQPQHF. CDR3 in DNA: TGTGCCAGCTCACCACAGAGGGGGGGTCAGCCCCAGCATTTT.

This clonotype showed up many times. The gene calls are TRBV5-1 and TRBJ1-3; the D gene is possibly TRBD1 (5 bases). V dropped 5 bases and J dropped 0 bases, with 12 bases sitting between them. The CDR3 contains 15 residues. Germline-derived CDR1 and CDR2 are SGHRS and YFSETQ. Here the CDR3 reads CASSRDRSSGNTIYF. DNA of the CDR3: TGCGCCAGCAGTCGGGACCGTAGCTCTGGAAACACCATATATTTT. The variable domain in full, with the rest retrieved from reference TRBV5-1 and TRBJ1-3, is KAGVTQTPRYLIKTRGQQVTLSCSPISGHRSVSWYQQTPGQGLQFLFEYFSETQRNKGNFPGRFSGRQFSNSRSEMNVSTLELGDSALYLCASSRDRSSGNTIYFGEGSWLTVV.

This clonotype was observed many times. The chain has TRBV6-1 and TRBJ2-7; 7 bases align to TRBD2. After removal of 5 bases from V and 2 bases from J, the junction contained 15 bases not matched to a gene. Germline CDR1 and CDR2: MNHNS and SASEGT. The length of the CDR3 is 17 residues. DNA of the CDR3: TGTGCCAGCAGTCCGCACGTGGGCGGGGGACCAACCTACGAGCAGTACTTC. It is translated as CASSPHVGGGPTYEQYF.

This clonotype was recorded many times. The rearrangement uses TRBV4-1 and TRBJ2-1; 16 bases fit TRBD2. This CDR3 region has 19 residues. Germline CDR1 reads MGHRA; CDR2 reads YSYEKL. J was trimmed by 5 bases and V by 4 bases; bases with no gene match: 11. The CDR3 coding sequence is TGCGCCAGCAGCCGTGGGACTAGCGGGAGGGTGGCCGGCGACAATGAGCAGTTCTTC. Translated: CASSRGTSGRVAGDNEQFF.

The chain has TRBV28 and TRBJ2-7, with D perhaps matching TRBD1 (6 bases). V gave up 5 bases and J gave up 5 bases, with 16 bases separating them. CDR3 length: 14 residues. Looked up from germline, CDR1 is MDHEN and CDR2 is SYDVKM. The chain's CDR3 is CASSPRGLRHEQYF. The CDR3 nucleotides are TGTGCCAGCAGTCCCAGGGGTCTCAGACACGAGCAGTACTTC.

This clonotype was found many times. This chain connects TRBV6-6 to TRBJ2-7; 7 nucleotides align to TRBD1. After removal of 4 bases from V and 2 bases from J, the junction contained 2 bases not matched to a gene. Germline V gene sequence: CDR1 MNHNY, CDR2 SVGAGI (reference sequence). The CDR3 is 13 residues long. CDR3 amino acids: CASSSGQPYEQYF. CDR3 sequence (DNA): TGTGCCAGCAGTTCGGGACAGCCCTACGAGCAGTACTTC.

This clonotype was detected many times. The genes are TRBV28 and TRBJ2-7, with 9 positions matching TRBD2. CDR1 is MDHEN, CDR2 SYDVKM, per germline. The junction had 9 bases not matched to a gene; V was cut back by 6 bases and J by 3 bases. This CDR3 is built from 15 residues. This CDR3 is CASRSESGGLYEQYF. The CDR3 DNA sequence: TGTGCCAGCAGGTCAGAGAGCGGGGGGCTCTACGAGCAGTACTTC.

This clonotype was detected many times. The chain links TRBV7-9 to TRBJ1-1; tentatively, D is TRBD1 (5 bases). The CDR3 totals 16 residues. Germline-derived CDR1 and CDR2 are SEHNR and FQNEAQ (reference sequence). Trimming shortened V by 1 base and J by 6 bases, and 18 bases separated the two germline ends. CDR3 nucleotides: TGTGCCAGCAGCTTAGAAGTTGGGGGGATGGAACCTGAAGCTTTCTTT. Encoded protein: CASSLEVGGMEPEAFF.

This clonotype was detected many times. The rearrangement uses TRBV20-1 and TRBJ2-7; 10 bases are shared with TRBD1. This CDR3 spans 12 amino acids. Germline values: CDR1 DFQATT, CDR2 SNEGSKA (reference sequence). With 6 bases clipped from V and 9 bases from J, the junction kept 8 bases outside the gene matches. The CDR3 DNA reads TGCAGTGCCCACGGGGACAGGGGCCGGCAGTACTTC. It codes for CSAHGDRGRQYF.

This clonotype was found a few times. V and J are TRBV7-2 and TRBJ1-2, with 11 positions matching TRBD1. Trimming at V came to 4 bases and at J to 7 bases, leaving 5 bases not matched to a gene. Per germline, CDR1 SGHTA and CDR2 FQGNSA. This CDR3 region has 14 residues. The CDR3 loop reads CASSSGTGGLGYTF. CDR3 sequence (DNA): TGTGCCAGCAGCTCCGGGACAGGGGGTCTTGGCTACACCTTC. Looking up the rest from reference TRBV7-2 and TRBJ1-2 gives the full variable domain: GAGVSQSPSNKVTEKGKDVELRCDPISGHTALYWYRQSLGQGLEFLIYFQGNSAPDKSGLPSDRFSAERTGGSVSTLTIQRTQQEDSAVYLCASSSGTGGLGYTFGSGTRLTVV.

This clonotype has a handful of counts. CDR3 nucleotide sequence: TGCGCCAGCAGCTTGGAAGGGACAGGAACCTACGAGCAGTACTTC. Encoded protein: CASSLEGTGTYEQYF. The chain uses TRBV5-1 and TRBJ2-7, with 8 bases lining up with TRBD1. CDR3 length: 15 amino acids. Per the germline V gene, CDR1 is SGHRS and CDR2 is YFSETQ. Trimming removed 0 bases from V and 2 bases from J; junction bases left unmatched: 4.

The gene calls are TRBV5-1 and TRBJ2-2; 11 nucleotides match TRBD1. The CDR3 loop spans 14 amino acids. CDR1 is SGHRS and CDR2 is YFSETQ in the germline V gene. After removal of 4 bases from V and 7 bases from J, the junction contained 3 bases not matched to a gene. The CDR3 sequence: CASSGQGAIGELFF. Here the CDR3 DNA reads TGCGCCAGCAGCGGACAGGGGGCAATCGGGGAGCTGTTTTTT.

The chain uses TRBV29-1 and TRBJ2-5; D is uncertain. V lost 3 bases and J lost 5, with 4 bases in between. CDR1 SQVTM and CDR2 ANQGSEA come from the germline V gene. This CDR3 contains 10 residues. The CDR3 DNA sequence: TGCAGCGTTGAGATGGAGACCCAGTACTTC. This sequence encodes CSVEMETQYF. Drawing the rest from reference TRBV29-1 and TRBJ2-5, the complete variable domain is SAVISQKPSRDICQRGTSLTIQCQVDSQVTMMFWYRQQPGQSLTLIATANQGSEATYESGFVIDKFPISRPNLTFSTLTVSNMSPEDSSIYLCSVEMETQYFGPGTRLLVL.

V and J are TRBV15 and TRBJ2-6; D unclear. The CDR3 runs to 15 residues. The V end lost 3 bases, the J end lost 0 bases, and 6 bases lay between the germline ends. Germline CDR1 and CDR2: LNHNV and YYDKDF (reference sequence). CDR3 DNA: TGTGCCACCAGCAGTTGGCTCTCTGGGGCCAACGTCCTGACTTTC. Protein: CATSSWLSGANVLTF.

The sample holds many counts of this clonotype. This chain uses TRBV29-1 with TRBJ2-1; TRBD2 matches at 12 bases. The CDR3 spans 17 residues. Per the germline V gene, CDR1 is SQVTM and CDR2 is ANQGSEA. Trimming cost V 2 bases and J 5 bases; bases outside gene matches: 10. CDR3 nucleotide sequence: TGCAGCGTTGAATTGTGGTCTAGCGGGAGGGCCAACAATGAGCAGTTCTTC. It codes for CSVELWSSGRANNEQFF.